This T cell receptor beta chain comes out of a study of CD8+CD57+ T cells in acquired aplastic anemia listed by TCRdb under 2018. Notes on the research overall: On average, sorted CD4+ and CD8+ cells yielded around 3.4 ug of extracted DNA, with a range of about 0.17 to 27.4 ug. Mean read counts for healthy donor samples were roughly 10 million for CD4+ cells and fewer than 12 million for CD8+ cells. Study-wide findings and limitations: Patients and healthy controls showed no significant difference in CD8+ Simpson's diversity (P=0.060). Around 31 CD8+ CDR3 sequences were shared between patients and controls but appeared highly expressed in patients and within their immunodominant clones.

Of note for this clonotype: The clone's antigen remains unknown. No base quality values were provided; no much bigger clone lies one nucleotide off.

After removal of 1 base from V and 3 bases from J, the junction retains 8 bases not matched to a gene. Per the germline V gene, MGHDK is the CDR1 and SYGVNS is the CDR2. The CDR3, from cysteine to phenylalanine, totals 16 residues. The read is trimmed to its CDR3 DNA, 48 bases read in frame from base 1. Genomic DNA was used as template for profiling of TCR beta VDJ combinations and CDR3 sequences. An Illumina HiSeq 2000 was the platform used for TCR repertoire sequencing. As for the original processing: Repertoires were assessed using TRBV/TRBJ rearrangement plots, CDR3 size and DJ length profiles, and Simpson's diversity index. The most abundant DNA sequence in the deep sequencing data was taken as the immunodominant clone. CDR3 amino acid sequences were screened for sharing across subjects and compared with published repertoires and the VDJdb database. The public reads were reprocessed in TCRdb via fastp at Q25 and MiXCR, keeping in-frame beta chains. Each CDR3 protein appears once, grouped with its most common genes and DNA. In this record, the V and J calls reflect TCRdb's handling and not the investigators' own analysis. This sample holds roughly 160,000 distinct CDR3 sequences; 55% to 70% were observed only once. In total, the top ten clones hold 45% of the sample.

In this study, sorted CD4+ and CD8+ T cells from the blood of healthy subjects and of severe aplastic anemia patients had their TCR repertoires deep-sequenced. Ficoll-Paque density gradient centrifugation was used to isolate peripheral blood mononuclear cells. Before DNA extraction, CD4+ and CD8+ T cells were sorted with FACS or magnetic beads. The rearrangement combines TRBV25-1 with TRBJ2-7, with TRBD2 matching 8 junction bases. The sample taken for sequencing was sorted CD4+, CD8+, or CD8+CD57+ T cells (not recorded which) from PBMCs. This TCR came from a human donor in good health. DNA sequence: TGTGCCAGCAGTGAATTCGGGCTAGCGGGCCACTACGAGCAGTACTTC. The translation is CASSEFGLAGHYEQYF.